This T cell receptor (beta chain) was profiled in a study of blood T cells in healthy people across ages (dated by TCRdb to 2013 to 2016). Looking at the study overall: In model experiments, roughly one uniquely barcoded TCR beta cDNA molecule per two T cells was captured by template switching. The study measured age-related changes in TCR beta repertoire diversity using deep sequencing normalized with unique cDNA molecular identifiers. The donors were split into four age groups: young (average 16 years), middle-aged (roughly 39), aged (about 62) and long-lived (under 90). To avoid experimental bias, donors of different ages were randomly spread across the sequencing lanes. Using the same blood draw, the study looked at two additional independent replicas of 1 million unique cDNA reads for two donors, one aged 18 to 30 and the other aged 80 or older.

Library preparation used 5' RACE. Sequencer: Illumina HiSeq 2500. A second PCR of roughly 6 to 12 cycles was run with a J-beta primer mix and a sample-barcoded 5' primer. Each TCR beta cDNA molecule received a unique molecular identifier from a template-switch 5' adaptor carrying 12 random nucleotides. At least 2.5 million CDR3-containing paired-end reads were obtained from each sample. The Mint cDNA synthesis kit, primed by a TRBC-specific oligonucleotide, was used to synthesize first-strand cDNA from all RNA. Following uracil-DNA glycosylase treatment, a first 18-cycle PCR with universal primers M1SS and BC2_uni_R was performed on all cDNA. In the authors' own workflow: Each sample was normalized by randomly selecting 1 million high-quality reads, each carrying a distinct molecular identifier. Reads with shared molecular identifiers were discarded instead of being binned into consensus sequences. MiTCR, set to a Q25 quality threshold and the strictest error-elimination algorithm, was used for CDR3 identification, clonotype clustering and error correction. Lower-bound total TCR beta diversity was estimated with a nonparametric unseen species model using Euler transformation. The public sequencing data were trimmed at Q25 with fastp and processed into clonotypes with MiXCR by TCRdb, which kept only in-frame beta chains. Every distinct CDR3 protein forms one entry, paired with its most common genes and DNA. The V and J calls follow TCRdb's processing rather than the paper's. The sample table records over 600,000 distinct CDR3 sequences; roughly three fifths of these occur just once. More than 25% of the sample is in the top ten clones.

Sequences SGHTA (CDR1) and FQGNSA (CDR2) are obtained from the germline V gene. The CDR3 runs 17 amino acids, cysteine and phenylalanine included. The retained sequence is limited to the CDR3, 51 bases, with the frame set at the first base. What the study reported, not specific to this receptor: Estimates of total diversity from one million sequenced T cells were regarded as lower bounds and underestimates. Donor CMV infection status was unknown, potentially confounding age-related changes in expanded clonotypes. Compared with the aged group, the long-lived group had more naive CD4+ T cells, fewer expanded clones and increased TCR diversity, a pattern suggesting age selection. Conclusive comparison of naive and antigen-experienced compartments was prevented by the profiling of bulk unsorted PBMCs. The percentage of naive T cells measured by flow cytometry correlated strongly with observed TCR beta diversity. Observed TCR beta diversity per million T cells fell roughly linearly with age, and a significant reduction was already apparent by age around 40.

As for this clonotype: It lacks a known antigen. Compared with germline, one end of the junction differs, possibly owing to a read error.

Systemically healthy Caucasian individuals from Russia, 39 in total and aged about 6 to 95 years, were included as donors. Around 10 milliliters of peripheral blood were collected from each donor into EDTA-treated Vacutainer tubes. PBMCs were isolated by Ficoll-Paque density-gradient centrifugation, with at least 6 million obtained per sample. Trizol reagent was used to extract total RNA from PBMCs, with at least 6 micrograms per sample. For every donor, an aliquot of PBMCs went through flow cytometry to measure the percentages of naive CD45RAhigh/CD27high T cells. Sequenced material: blood. The sequence came from a man between 35 and 55 years old in good health. The chain employs TRBV7-2 and TRBJ2-1; a tentative D match to TRBD2 spans 5 bases. In nucleotides, the sequence is TGTGCCAGCAGCCCCACGTCTTCGGGGAGCTCCTGCAATGAGCAGTTCTTC. The resulting protein is CASSPTSSGSSCNEQFF.